Listed below are T cell receptor beta chains from one sample, sequenced in a study of radiation and T cells in renal cell carcinoma. Data came from immunoSEQ multiplex PCR; TCRdb stores just in-frame clones and leaves some out. The sample contains 140,000 to 150,000 clones, 88% of which appear only once. Sequenced here: blood, sampled from a patient whose treatment included radiotherapy and nephrectomy. The receptors originated from a woman between 65 and 79 years old with renal cell carcinoma. Both conserved end residues are part of each CDR3. The order of the fields is CDR3 DNA, CDR3 protein, CDR3 length, D gene, clone size, J gene, V gene. The D gene is left open where the match is weak. Expanded clones are given a class, and other clones once, few, many or no size at all.

CDR3nt: TGCGCCAGCAGCCCAGCGGGGGGACGGAGCTCCTACAATGAGCAGTTCTTC; CDR3aa: CASSPAGGRSSYNEQFF; len: 17; d_gene: TRBD2; abundance: NA; j_gene: TRBJ2-1; v_gene: TRBV5-1
CDR3nt: TGTGCCAGCAGCTTAGAGTCGACAGCGCTAAGTGATGGCTACACCTTC; CDR3aa: CASSLESTALSDGYTF; len: 16; d_gene: NA; abundance: NA; j_gene: TRBJ1-2; v_gene: TRBV7-2
CDR3nt: TGTGCCAGCAGGGACCCGTCAGTGACCCAGTACTTC; CDR3aa: CASRDPSVTQYF; len: 12; d_gene: NA; abundance: once; j_gene: TRBJ2-5; v_gene: TRBV28
CDR3nt: TGTGCCAGCAGCGCAAGGACAGGGGGCGACGAGACCCAGTACTTC; CDR3aa: CASSARTGGDETQYF; len: 15; d_gene: TRBD1; abundance: NA; j_gene: TRBJ2-5; v_gene: TRBV9
CDR3nt: TGTGCCAGCAGCTTAGGGACAGGGGGCACGAACACTGAAGCTTTCTTT; CDR3aa: CASSLGTGGTNTEAFF; len: 16; d_gene: TRBD1; abundance: few; j_gene: TRBJ1-1; v_gene: TRBV7-9
CDR3nt: TGTGCCAGCAGTACAGGGGCCGCTGGCTACACCTTC; CDR3aa: CASSTGAAGYTF; len: 12; d_gene: TRBD1; abundance: NA; j_gene: TRBJ1-2; v_gene: TRBV25-1
CDR3nt: TGTGCCAGCAGTTCCTCTCTTAGGGCGGAAGCTTTCTTT; CDR3aa: CASSSSLRAEAFF; len: 13; d_gene: NA; abundance: NA; j_gene: TRBJ1-1; v_gene: TRBV28
CDR3nt: TGTGCCAGCAGCTTAACCGGGTTTTCCTACAATGAGCAGTTCTTC; CDR3aa: CASSLTGFSYNEQFF; len: 15; d_gene: NA; abundance: NA; j_gene: TRBJ2-1; v_gene: TRBV5-6
CDR3nt: TGTGCCAGCAGCGTGCCGGCCGGGGTAGGGCAAGAGACCCAGTACTTC; CDR3aa: CASSVPAGVGQETQYF; len: 16; d_gene: NA; abundance: NA; j_gene: TRBJ2-5; v_gene: TRBV5-4
CDR3nt: TGTGCCAGCAGCTCCAGGACAGGGAGTTCTGGCTACACCTTC; CDR3aa: CASSSRTGSSGYTF; len: 14; d_gene: TRBD1; abundance: once; j_gene: TRBJ1-2; v_gene: TRBV9
CDR3nt: TGTGCCATCAGCGAAGGGGCACGGCCGAACACCGGGGAGCTGTTTTTT; CDR3aa: CAISEGARPNTGELFF; len: 16; d_gene: NA; abundance: NA; j_gene: TRBJ2-2; v_gene: TRBV10-3
CDR3nt: TGCGCCAGCAGCCAAGCAGACAGGGACAACACTGAAGCTTTCTTT; CDR3aa: CASSQADRDNTEAFF; len: 15; d_gene: TRBD1; abundance: NA; j_gene: TRBJ1-1; v_gene: TRBV4-1
CDR3nt: TGTGCCAGCAGTATGGGACAGCTCTATAATTCACCCCTCCACTTT; CDR3aa: CASSMGQLYNSPLHF; len: 15; d_gene: TRBD1; abundance: NA; j_gene: TRBJ1-6; v_gene: TRBV28
CDR3nt: TGTGCCAGCAGTCCCAGGGGGCGAGCCAACTATGGCTACACCTTC; CDR3aa: CASSPRGRANYGYTF; len: 15; d_gene: TRBD1; abundance: once; j_gene: TRBJ1-2; v_gene: TRBV2
CDR3nt: TGTGCCAGCCTACCCGGGGGACAGGTGGAGTTCGAGCAGTACTTC; CDR3aa: CASLPGGQVEFEQYF; len: 15; d_gene: TRBD1; abundance: NA; j_gene: TRBJ2-7; v_gene: TRBV7-2
CDR3nt: TGTGCCAGCAGCGTAGGGGCGATGAACACTGAAGCTTTCTTT; CDR3aa: CASSVGAMNTEAFF; len: 14; d_gene: NA; abundance: NA; j_gene: TRBJ1-1; v_gene: TRBV9
CDR3nt: TGTGCCAGCAGTTACGGGGTAACAGGGGGTCCCTACGAGCAGTACTTC; CDR3aa: CASSYGVTGGPYEQYF; len: 16; d_gene: TRBD1; abundance: NA; j_gene: TRBJ2-7; v_gene: TRBV6-5
CDR3nt: TGTGCCAGCAGCACCAACCAACTAGCGGGGGCAGACTTC; CDR3aa: CASSTNQLAGADF; len: 13; d_gene: TRBD2; abundance: NA; j_gene: TRBJ2-5; v_gene: TRBV11-3
CDR3nt: TGTGCCAGCAGCTTAGGAGGGGGGAGCTCCTACGAGCAGTACTTC; CDR3aa: CASSLGGGSSYEQYF; len: 15; d_gene: NA; abundance: NA; j_gene: TRBJ2-7; v_gene: TRBV7-2
CDR3nt: TGTGCCAGCAACAGGGCTAGCAATCAGCCCCAGCATTTT; CDR3aa: CASNRASNQPQHF; len: 13; d_gene: NA; abundance: few; j_gene: TRBJ1-5; v_gene: TRBV6-1
CDR3nt: TGTGCCAGCAGCCACCCCGGGACTAGCGGGGGCACCGGGGAGCTGTTTTTT; CDR3aa: CASSHPGTSGGTGELFF; len: 17; d_gene: TRBD2; abundance: NA; j_gene: TRBJ2-2; v_gene: TRBV4-2
CDR3nt: TGCAGTGCTAGAGGGAACTACGAGCAGTACTTC; CDR3aa: CSARGNYEQYF; len: 11; d_gene: NA; abundance: NA; j_gene: TRBJ2-7; v_gene: TRBV20-1
CDR3nt: TGCAGCGTGGGACTATCTTTTGAGACCCAGTACTTC; CDR3aa: CSVGLSFETQYF; len: 12; d_gene: TRBD2; abundance: NA; j_gene: TRBJ2-5; v_gene: TRBV29-1
CDR3nt: TGTGCCAGCAGCTTAGCCTCTCAGGGGGATTTCGGGGAGCTGTTTTTT; CDR3aa: CASSLASQGDFGELFF; len: 16; d_gene: TRBD1; abundance: once; j_gene: TRBJ2-2; v_gene: TRBV7-2
CDR3nt: TGTGCCAGTAGTATAGATCCCCCGCGGGGGGGCGGGGAGCTGTTTTTT; CDR3aa: CASSIDPPRGGGELFF; len: 16; d_gene: TRBD2; abundance: NA; j_gene: TRBJ2-2; v_gene: TRBV19
CDR3nt: TGTGCCAGCAGTTACTGGGCAGGGGGTGGCTACACCTTC; CDR3aa: CASSYWAGGGYTF; len: 13; d_gene: TRBD1; abundance: NA; j_gene: TRBJ1-2; v_gene: TRBV6-5
CDR3nt: TGCAGCGTTGGACAGGGGTCCGGATCTAACTATGGCTACACCTTC; CDR3aa: CSVGQGSGSNYGYTF; len: 15; d_gene: TRBD1; abundance: NA; j_gene: TRBJ1-2; v_gene: TRBV29-1
CDR3nt: TGTGCCACCAGCAGAGACGATTGGGGGGGTACCACTGAAGCTTTCTTT; CDR3aa: CATSRDDWGGTTEAFF; len: 16; d_gene: NA; abundance: NA; j_gene: TRBJ1-1; v_gene: TRBV15
CDR3nt: TGTGCCAGCAGTTCCCCCTTACCCCCAAATACGCAGTATTTT; CDR3aa: CASSSPLPPNTQYF; len: 14; d_gene: NA; abundance: once; j_gene: TRBJ2-3; v_gene: TRBV6-5
CDR3nt: TGTGCCAGCCGGCGACAAAACACTGAAGCTTTCTTT; CDR3aa: CASRRQNTEAFF; len: 12; d_gene: NA; abundance: once; j_gene: TRBJ1-1; v_gene: TRBV27
CDR3nt: TGTGCCAGCAGCTTGGGAAGGGACAAGCAGTACTTC; CDR3aa: CASSLGRDKQYF; len: 12; d_gene: NA; abundance: NA; j_gene: TRBJ2-7; v_gene: TRBV5-4
CDR3nt: TGTGCCAGCAGACCGTTCCGGCAGGGCCCCAACACTGAAGCTTTCTTT; CDR3aa: CASRPFRQGPNTEAFF; len: 16; d_gene: NA; abundance: NA; j_gene: TRBJ1-1; v_gene: TRBV27
CDR3nt: TGTGCCAGCAGTTCGGGACAGGGGGTTGTTGGCTACACCTTC; CDR3aa: CASSSGQGVVGYTF; len: 14; d_gene: TRBD1; abundance: NA; j_gene: TRBJ1-2; v_gene: TRBV28
CDR3nt: TGCGCCAGCAGCCCCTCGGGCCTAAACTCTGGAAACACCATATATTTT; CDR3aa: CASSPSGLNSGNTIYF; len: 16; d_gene: NA; abundance: NA; j_gene: TRBJ1-3; v_gene: TRBV5-1
CDR3nt: TGTGCCAGCAGTTTGAACACCATGAACACTGAAGCTTTCTTT; CDR3aa: CASSLNTMNTEAFF; len: 14; d_gene: NA; abundance: NA; j_gene: TRBJ1-1; v_gene: TRBV28
CDR3nt: TGTGCCTGGAGTGTAGACCTCAGCGGGGAGACCCAGTACTTC; CDR3aa: CAWSVDLSGETQYF; len: 14; d_gene: NA; abundance: NA; j_gene: TRBJ2-5; v_gene: TRBV30
CDR3nt: TGCGCCAGCAGCTCTGGACAGACAGATACGCAGTATTTT; CDR3aa: CASSSGQTDTQYF; len: 13; d_gene: NA; abundance: NA; j_gene: TRBJ2-3; v_gene: TRBV5-1
CDR3nt: TGTGCCAGCAGCTTCCTAGCGGGGGCCAGTAGTCACACCGGGGAGCTGTTTTTT; CDR3aa: CASSFLAGASSHTGELFF; len: 18; d_gene: TRBD2; abundance: NA; j_gene: TRBJ2-2; v_gene: TRBV7-9
CDR3nt: TGTGCCAGCAGCTTAACAGGGGCCAAACGGGACGAGCAGTACTTC; CDR3aa: CASSLTGAKRDEQYF; len: 15; d_gene: NA; abundance: NA; j_gene: TRBJ2-7; v_gene: TRBV7-3
CDR3nt: TGTGCCAGCAGCGCAAGACAGGCGGCTAATGAAAAACTGTTTTTT; CDR3aa: CASSARQAANEKLFF; len: 15; d_gene: NA; abundance: few; j_gene: TRBJ1-4; v_gene: TRBV7-9
CDR3nt: TGTGCCAGCAGCCCCGCCGGGACAGGAATTTCACCCCTCCACTTT; CDR3aa: CASSPAGTGISPLHF; len: 15; d_gene: TRBD1; abundance: once; j_gene: TRBJ1-6; v_gene: TRBV7-6
CDR3nt: TGTGCCAGCACTAGCGTGCGGGATACGCAGTATTTT; CDR3aa: CASTSVRDTQYF; len: 12; d_gene: NA; abundance: NA; j_gene: TRBJ2-3; v_gene: TRBV6-5
CDR3nt: TGTGCCAGCAGTTTTTCATACACGGGGGTCTCCTACGAGCAGTACTTC; CDR3aa: CASSFSYTGVSYEQYF; len: 16; d_gene: NA; abundance: once; j_gene: TRBJ2-7; v_gene: TRBV28
CDR3nt: TGTGCCAGTACCCTCGCGGAGGGCGGCAATCAGCCCCAGCATTTT; CDR3aa: CASTLAEGGNQPQHF; len: 15; d_gene: NA; abundance: NA; j_gene: TRBJ1-5; v_gene: TRBV19
CDR3nt: TGTGCCAGCAGCCAAGAAGGGACCCGTGAGGAAAACATTCAGTACTTC; CDR3aa: CASSQEGTREENIQYF; len: 16; d_gene: NA; abundance: NA; j_gene: TRBJ2-4; v_gene: TRBV4-2
CDR3nt: TGTGCCAGCAGTACCTTAGGGACTAGCACAGATACGCAGTATTTT; CDR3aa: CASSTLGTSTDTQYF; len: 15; d_gene: NA; abundance: NA; j_gene: TRBJ2-3; v_gene: TRBV6-5
CDR3nt: TGTGCCAGCAGCGCACCCCTCCACTTT; CDR3aa: CASSAPLHF; len: 9; d_gene: NA; abundance: NA; j_gene: TRBJ1-6; v_gene: TRBV6-1
CDR3nt: TGCGCCAGCAGCTTGGCCATAGGGATGAGGACCGGGGAGCTGTTTTTT; CDR3aa: CASSLAIGMRTGELFF; len: 16; d_gene: NA; abundance: once; j_gene: TRBJ2-2; v_gene: TRBV5-1
CDR3nt: TGTGCCAGCAGTGAAGAGTTGAGACAGCGAAACTATGGCTACACCTTC; CDR3aa: CASSEELRQRNYGYTF; len: 16; d_gene: NA; abundance: NA; j_gene: TRBJ1-2; v_gene: TRBV6-1
CDR3nt: TGTGCCAGCAGACCAGGACAGGGCTATAATTCACCCCTCCACTTT; CDR3aa: CASRPGQGYNSPLHF; len: 15; d_gene: TRBD1; abundance: NA; j_gene: TRBJ1-6; v_gene: TRBV27